The 5 T cell receptor beta chains below come from one sample, sequenced in a study of PD-L1 blockade in urothelial cancer. Using immunoSEQ multiplex PCR, the repertoire was profiled, and TCRdb retains in-frame clones only, with some absent. The sample holds some 41,000 clones, under 90% seen once. As to time point: peripheral blood 6 weeks after treatment start. Sequencing used PBMCs, obtained around atezolizumab (anti-PD-L1) treatment. The receptor source for this set is a man in his 60s with urothelial cancer.

The chain has TRBV4-1 and TRBJ1-2; D is unclear. This CDR3 has 13 amino acids. V was pared by 2 bases and J by 0 bases, with 4 bases between. Germline V gene lookup returns CDR1 MGHRA and CDR2 YSYEKL. The CDR3 DNA reads as TGCGCCAGCAGCCAACTCCCTAACTATGGCTACACCTTC. It translates to CASSQLPNYGYTF.

This clone was seen a single time. The rearrangement links TRBV20-1 to TRBJ2-1, with D possibly being TRBD1 (6 bases). V lost 7 bases and J 5 bases, leaving 9 bases between the germline ends. Germline V CDR1 and CDR2: DFQATT, SNEGSKA (reference sequence). The CDR3 extends over 11 amino acids. The DNA for the CDR3 is TGCAGTGGCAGGGGCAACAATGAGCAGTTCTTC. Translated, it gives CSGRGNNEQFF.

The V call is TRBV5-8, the J call TRBJ2-3; TRBD1 matches at 7 bases. The CDR3 loop spans 14 amino acids. Germline V CDR1 and CDR2: SGHTS, YDEGEE. The junction had 10 bases not matched to a gene; V was cut back by 4 bases and J by 8 bases. CDR3: CASSQTGILPTQYF. CDR3 nucleotides: TGTGCCAGCAGCCAGACAGGGATTCTCCCTACGCAGTATTTT.

The rearrangement uses TRBV5-6 and TRBJ2-3; 14 nucleotides line up with TRBD2. The CDR3 runs to 16 residues. CDR1 and CDR2 from the germline V gene are SGHDT and YYEEEE. Trimming took 3 bases from V and 4 from J; bases not matched to a gene: 4. CDR3 nucleotide sequence: TGTGCCAGCAGCTCCGGACTAGCGGGGGGAGCAGATACGCAGTATTTT. Its translation: CASSSGLAGGADTQYF.

J is TRBJ2-7 and V is TRBV10-2; unclear D gene. The V end was cut by 6 bases, the J end by 4 bases, with 13 bases between. CDR3 length: 13 residues. Germline loops: CDR1 WSHSY, CDR2 SAAADI. The CDR3 bases are TGCGCCAGCAGGCCGGGTAGTGGGTACGAGCAGTACTTC. It translates to CASRPGSGYEQYF.